This T cell receptor (beta chain) was recorded in a study of blood T cell repertoires in COVID-19. Whole-study context: T cells, B-cell-depleted T cells, or PBMCs supplied cDNA or gDNA.

In germline, CDR1 is LGHDT, CDR2 YNNKEL (reference sequence). CDR3 length: 13 residues. Trimming cost V 0 bases and J 7 bases, with 9 bases left between them. Patients in Seattle were enrolled during active infection, then followed longitudinally. Original methodology: Reference gene primers were amplified, and this amplification served to estimate nucleated cell counts. Profiled with immunoSEQ multiplex PCR; TCRdb holds only in-frame clones, not every one. The V and J calls and the clone size are those of that table, but D and trimming were determined from the DNA. The table shows 100,000 to 150,000 clones, with around 85% occurring only once.

This sequence originates from a man aged 30 to 39 with COVID-19, enrolled during active disease. V gene TRBV3-1 (or the pseudogene TRBV3-2) combines with J gene TRBJ1-1, with D hard to call. The specimen was peripheral blood. CDR3 coding DNA: TGTGCCAGCAGCCAAGATGTTAGTGTTGAAGCTTTCTTT. Its translation: CASSQDVSVEAFF.